This T cell receptor beta chain originates from a study of blood T cell repertoires in COVID-19. At the level of the study: Spain, Italy and the United States supplied samples that represented acute and convalescent COVID-19. The analysed material was cDNA or gDNA that came from T cells, B-cell-depleted T cells, or PBMCs.

Germline V lookup: CDR1 SGHTS, CDR2 YDEGEE. This CDR3 is built from 14 residues. V dropped 3 bases and J dropped 4; count of bases not matched to a gene: 7. As handled by the study authors: Counts of nucleated cells, estimated from reference gene primer amplification, were obtained. TCRdb's copy holds only in-frame clones and misses some; the assay was immunoSEQ multiplex PCR. The V and J calls and clone size come from that table; D and trimming were worked out from the DNA. The repertoire holds 190,000 or so clones, with under 80% as singletons. The receptor comes from a man between 50 and 59 years old who had recovered from COVID-19. Material: peripheral blood. This rearrangement joins TRBV5-8 to TRBJ2-7; 7 bases match TRBD1. The CDR3 reads CASSWRTGVYEQYF. The CDR3 coding sequence is TGTGCCAGCAGCTGGCGGACAGGAGTTTACGAGCAGTACTTC.